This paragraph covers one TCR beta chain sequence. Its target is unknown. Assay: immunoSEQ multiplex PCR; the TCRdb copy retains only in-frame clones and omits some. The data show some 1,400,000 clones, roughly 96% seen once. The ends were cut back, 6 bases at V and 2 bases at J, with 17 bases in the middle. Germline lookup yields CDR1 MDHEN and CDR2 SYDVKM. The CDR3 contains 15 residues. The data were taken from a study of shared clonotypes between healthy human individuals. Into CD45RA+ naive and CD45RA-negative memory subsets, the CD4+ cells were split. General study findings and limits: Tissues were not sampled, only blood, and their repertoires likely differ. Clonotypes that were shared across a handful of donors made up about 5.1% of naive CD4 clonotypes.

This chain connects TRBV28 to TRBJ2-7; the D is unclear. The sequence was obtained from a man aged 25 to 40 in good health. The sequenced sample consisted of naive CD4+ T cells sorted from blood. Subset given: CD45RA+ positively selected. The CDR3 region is CASSTPSASTYEQYF. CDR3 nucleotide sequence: TGTGCCAGCAGCACCCCGTCGGCTTCTACCTACGAGCAGTACTTC.